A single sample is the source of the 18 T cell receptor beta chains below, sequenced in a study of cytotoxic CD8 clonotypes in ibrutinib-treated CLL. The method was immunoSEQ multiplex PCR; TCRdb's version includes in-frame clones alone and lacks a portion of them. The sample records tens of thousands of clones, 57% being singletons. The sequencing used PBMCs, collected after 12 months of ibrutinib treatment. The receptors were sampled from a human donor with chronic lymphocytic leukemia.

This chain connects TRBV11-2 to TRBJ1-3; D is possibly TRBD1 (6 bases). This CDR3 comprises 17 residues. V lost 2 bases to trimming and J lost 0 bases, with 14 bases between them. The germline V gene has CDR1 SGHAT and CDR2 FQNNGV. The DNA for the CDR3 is TGTGCCAGCAGCTTATACGCCGGACAGTTCTCTGGAAACACCATATATTTT. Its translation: CASSLYAGQFSGNTIYF.

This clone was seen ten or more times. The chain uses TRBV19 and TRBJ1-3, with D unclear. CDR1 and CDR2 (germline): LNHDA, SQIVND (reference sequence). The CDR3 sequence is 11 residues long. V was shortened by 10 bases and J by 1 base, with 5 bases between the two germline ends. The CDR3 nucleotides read TGTGCCACCGAATCTGGAAACACCATATATTTT. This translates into CATESGNTIYF.

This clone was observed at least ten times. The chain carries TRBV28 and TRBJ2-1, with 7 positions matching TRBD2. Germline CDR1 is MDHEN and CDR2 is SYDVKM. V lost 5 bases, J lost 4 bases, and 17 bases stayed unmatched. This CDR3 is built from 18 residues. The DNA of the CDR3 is TGTGCCAGCAGTCCGAGGGCCAGACTAGCCGACCTATACAATGAGCAGTTCTTC. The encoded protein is CASSPRARLADLYNEQFF.

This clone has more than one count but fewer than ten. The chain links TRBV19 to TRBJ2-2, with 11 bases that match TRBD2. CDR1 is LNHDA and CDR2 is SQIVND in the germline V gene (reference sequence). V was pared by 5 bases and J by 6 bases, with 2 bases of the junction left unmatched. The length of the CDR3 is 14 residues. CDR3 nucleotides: TGTGCCAGTAGTCAACTAGCGGGAGCCGGGGAGCTGTTTTTT. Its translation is CASSQLAGAGELFF.

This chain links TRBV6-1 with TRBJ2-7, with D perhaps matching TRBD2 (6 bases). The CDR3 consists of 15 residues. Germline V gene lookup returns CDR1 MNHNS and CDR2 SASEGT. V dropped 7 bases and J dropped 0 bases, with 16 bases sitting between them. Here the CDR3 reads CASNQLASSSYEQYV. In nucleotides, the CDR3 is TGTGCCAGCAATCAACTAGCATCCAGCTCCTACGAGCAGTACGTC.

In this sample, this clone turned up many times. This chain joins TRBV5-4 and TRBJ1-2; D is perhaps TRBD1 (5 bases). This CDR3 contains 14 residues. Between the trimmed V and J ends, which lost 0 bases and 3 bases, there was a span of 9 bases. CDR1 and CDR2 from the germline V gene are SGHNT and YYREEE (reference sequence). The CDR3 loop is CASSLVGGYYGYTF. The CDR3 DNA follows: TGTGCCAGCAGCTTGGTGGGGGGGTACTATGGCTACACCTTC. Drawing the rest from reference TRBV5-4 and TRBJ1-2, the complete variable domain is ETGVTQSPTHLIKTRGQQVTLRCSSQSGHNTVSWYQQALGQGPQFIFQYYREEENGRGNFPPRFSGLQFPNYSSELNVNALELDDSALYLCASSLVGGYYGYTFGSGTRLTVV.

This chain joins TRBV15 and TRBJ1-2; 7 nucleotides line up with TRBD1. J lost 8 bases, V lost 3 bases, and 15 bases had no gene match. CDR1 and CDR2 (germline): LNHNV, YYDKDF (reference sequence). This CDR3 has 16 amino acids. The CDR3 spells CATSRAGTVDRLGYTF. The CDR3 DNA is TGTGCCACCAGCAGGGCCGGGACAGTAGACCGTTTGGGCTACACCTTC.

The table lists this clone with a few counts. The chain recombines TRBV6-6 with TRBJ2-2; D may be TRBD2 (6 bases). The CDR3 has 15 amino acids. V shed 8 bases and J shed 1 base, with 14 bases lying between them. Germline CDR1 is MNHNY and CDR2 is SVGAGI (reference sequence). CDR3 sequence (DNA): TGTGCCAGCCAGGTGACGGGAGTGAACACCGGGGAGCTGTTTTTT. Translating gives CASQVTGVNTGELFF.

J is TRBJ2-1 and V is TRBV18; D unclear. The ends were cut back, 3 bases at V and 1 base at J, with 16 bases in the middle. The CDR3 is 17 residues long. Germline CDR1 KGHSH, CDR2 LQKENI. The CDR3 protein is CASSPLTNDRSYNEQFF. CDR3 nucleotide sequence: TGTGCCAGCTCACCCTTAACGAACGATAGGTCCTACAATGAGCAGTTCTTC.

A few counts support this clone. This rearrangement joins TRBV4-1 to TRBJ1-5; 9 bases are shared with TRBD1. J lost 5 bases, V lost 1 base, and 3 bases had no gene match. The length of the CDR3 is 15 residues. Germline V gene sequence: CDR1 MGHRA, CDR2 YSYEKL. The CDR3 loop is CASSQVGQGYQPQHF. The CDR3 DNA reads TGCGCCAGCAGCCAAGTTGGACAGGGGTATCAGCCCCAGCATTTT.

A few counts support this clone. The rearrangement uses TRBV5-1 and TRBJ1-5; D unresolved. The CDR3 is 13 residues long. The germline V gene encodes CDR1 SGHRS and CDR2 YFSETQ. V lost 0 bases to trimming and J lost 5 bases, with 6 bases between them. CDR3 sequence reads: CASSLDNYQPQHF. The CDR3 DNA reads TGCGCCAGCAGCTTGGACAACTATCAGCCCCAGCATTTT.

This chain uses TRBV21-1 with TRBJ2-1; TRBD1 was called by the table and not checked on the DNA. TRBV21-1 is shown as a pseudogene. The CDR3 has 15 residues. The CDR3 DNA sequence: TGTGCCAGCAGCAACCGGGACACAAGGAGCAATGAGCAGTTCTTC. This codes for CASSNRDTRSNEQFF.

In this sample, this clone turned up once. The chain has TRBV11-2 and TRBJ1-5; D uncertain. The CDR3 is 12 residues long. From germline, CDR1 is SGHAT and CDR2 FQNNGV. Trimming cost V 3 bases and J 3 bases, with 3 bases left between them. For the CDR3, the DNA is TGTGCCAGCAGCTTCTCCAATCAGCCCCAGCATTTT. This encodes CASSFSNQPQHF.

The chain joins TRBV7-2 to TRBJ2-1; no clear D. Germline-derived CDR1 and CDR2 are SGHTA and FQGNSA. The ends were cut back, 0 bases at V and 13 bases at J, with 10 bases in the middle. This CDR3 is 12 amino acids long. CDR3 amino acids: CASSLASRDQFF. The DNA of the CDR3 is TGTGCCAGCAGCTTAGCGAGTAGGGATCAGTTCTTC.

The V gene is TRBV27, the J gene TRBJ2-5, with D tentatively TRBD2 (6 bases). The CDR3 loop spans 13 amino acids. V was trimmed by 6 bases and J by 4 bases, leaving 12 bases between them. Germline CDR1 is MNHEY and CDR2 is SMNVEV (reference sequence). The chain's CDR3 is CASSPGGGETQYF. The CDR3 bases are TGTGCCAGCAGCCCCGGGGGAGGAGAGACCCAGTACTTC.

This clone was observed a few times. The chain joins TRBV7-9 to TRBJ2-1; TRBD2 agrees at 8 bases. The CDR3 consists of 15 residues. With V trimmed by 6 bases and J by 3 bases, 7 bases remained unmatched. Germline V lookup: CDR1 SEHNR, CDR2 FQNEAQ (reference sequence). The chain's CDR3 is CASSSSGRVYNEQFF. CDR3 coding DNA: TGTGCCAGCAGTTCAAGCGGGAGAGTCTACAATGAGCAGTTCTTC.

The CDR3 bases are TGCAGCGCTGTGGGGACAGGGGGGACTGAAGCTTTCTTT. It translates to CSAVGTGGTEAFF. The chain is built from TRBV29-1 and TRBJ1-1; 11 positions agree with TRBD1. V gave up 7 bases and J gave up 5 bases; unmatched junction bases: 6. From germline, CDR1 is SQVTM and CDR2 ANQGSEA. CDR3 length: 13 amino acids.

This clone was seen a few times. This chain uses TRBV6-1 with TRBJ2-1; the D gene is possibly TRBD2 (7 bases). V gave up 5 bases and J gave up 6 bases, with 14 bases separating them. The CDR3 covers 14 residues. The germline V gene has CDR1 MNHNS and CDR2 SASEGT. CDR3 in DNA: TGTGCCAGCAGTTGGGGGGGGGCCCCCAATGAGCAGTTCTTC. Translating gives CASSWGGAPNEQFF.